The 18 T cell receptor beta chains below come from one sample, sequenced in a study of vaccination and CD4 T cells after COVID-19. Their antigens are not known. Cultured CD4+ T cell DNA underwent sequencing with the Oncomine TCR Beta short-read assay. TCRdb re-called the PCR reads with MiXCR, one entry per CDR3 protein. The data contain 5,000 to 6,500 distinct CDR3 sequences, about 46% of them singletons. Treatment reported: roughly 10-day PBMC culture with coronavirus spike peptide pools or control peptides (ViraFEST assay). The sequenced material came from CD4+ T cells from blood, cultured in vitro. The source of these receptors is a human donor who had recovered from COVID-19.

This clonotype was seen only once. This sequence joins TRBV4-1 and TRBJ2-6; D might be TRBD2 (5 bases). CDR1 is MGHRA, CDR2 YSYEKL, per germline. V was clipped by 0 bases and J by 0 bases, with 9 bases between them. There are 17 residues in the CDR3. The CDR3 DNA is TGCGCCAGCAGCCAAGATTTCCTAGCCTCTGGGGCCAACGTCCTGACTTTC. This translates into CASSQDFLASGANVLTF.

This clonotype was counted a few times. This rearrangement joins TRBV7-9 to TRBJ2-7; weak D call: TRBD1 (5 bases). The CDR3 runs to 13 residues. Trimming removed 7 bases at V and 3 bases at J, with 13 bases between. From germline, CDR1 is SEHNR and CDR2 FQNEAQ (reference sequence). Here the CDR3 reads CASTRRGSYEQYF. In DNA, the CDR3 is TGTGCCAGCACCAGAAGGGGCAGCTACGAGCAGTACTTC.

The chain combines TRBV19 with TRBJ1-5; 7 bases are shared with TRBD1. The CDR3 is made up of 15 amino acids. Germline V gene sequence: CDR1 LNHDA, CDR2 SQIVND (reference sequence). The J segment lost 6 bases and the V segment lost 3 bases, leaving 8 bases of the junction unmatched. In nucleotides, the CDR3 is TGTGCCAGTAGTATTCAGACAGGGTTCCGTCAGCCCCAGCATTTT. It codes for CASSIQTGFRQPQHF.

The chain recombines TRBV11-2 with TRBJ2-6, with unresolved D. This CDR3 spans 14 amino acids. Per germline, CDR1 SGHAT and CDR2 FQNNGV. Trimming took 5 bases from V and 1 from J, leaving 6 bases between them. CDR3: CASSHNSGANVLTF. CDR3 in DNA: TGTGCCAGCAGCCACAATTCTGGGGCCAACGTCCTGACTTTC.

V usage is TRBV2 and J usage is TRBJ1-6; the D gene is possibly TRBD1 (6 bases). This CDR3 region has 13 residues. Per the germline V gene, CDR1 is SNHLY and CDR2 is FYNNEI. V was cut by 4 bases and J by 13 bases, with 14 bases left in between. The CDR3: CASSAERRGPLHF. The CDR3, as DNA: TGTGCCAGCAGTGCCGAGAGAAGGGGGCCCCTCCACTTT.

CDR3 DNA sequence: TGTGCCAGCAGCTTACGGTCACTAACCACCTACAATGAGCAGTTCTTC. This translates into CASSLRSLTTYNEQFF. The rearrangement uses TRBV11-3 and TRBJ2-1; D remains ambiguous. V lost 2 bases and J 2 bases, leaving 13 bases between the germline ends. Germline V gene sequence: CDR1 SGHNT, CDR2 YENEEA. The CDR3 spans 16 residues. Supplemented by reference TRBV11-3 and TRBJ2-1, the full variable domain reads EAGVVQSPRYKIIEKKQPVAFWCNPISGHNTLYWYLQNLGQGPELLIRYENEEAVDDSQLPKDRFSAERLKGVDSTLKIQPAELGDSAVYLCASSLRSLTTYNEQFFGPGTRLTVL.

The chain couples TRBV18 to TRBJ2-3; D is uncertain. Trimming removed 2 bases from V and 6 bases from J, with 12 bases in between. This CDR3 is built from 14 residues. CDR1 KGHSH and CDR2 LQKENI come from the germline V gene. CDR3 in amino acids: CASSPGRPPDTQYF. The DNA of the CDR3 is TGTGCCAGCTCACCAGGAAGGCCGCCGGATACGCAGTATTTT. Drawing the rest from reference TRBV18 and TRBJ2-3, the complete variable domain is NAGVMQNPRHLVRRRGQEARLRCSPMKGHSHVYWYRQLPEEGLKFMVYLQKENIIDESGMPKERFSAEFPKEGPSILRIQQVVRGDSAAYFCASSPGRPPDTQYFGPGTRLTVL.

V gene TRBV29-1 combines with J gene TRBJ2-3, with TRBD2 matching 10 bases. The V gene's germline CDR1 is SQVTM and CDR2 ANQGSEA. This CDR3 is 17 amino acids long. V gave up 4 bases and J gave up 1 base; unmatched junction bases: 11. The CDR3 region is CSVVVASGSRGTDTQYF. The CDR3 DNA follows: TGCAGCGTTGTTGTGGCTAGCGGGAGCCGGGGCACAGATACGCAGTATTTT.

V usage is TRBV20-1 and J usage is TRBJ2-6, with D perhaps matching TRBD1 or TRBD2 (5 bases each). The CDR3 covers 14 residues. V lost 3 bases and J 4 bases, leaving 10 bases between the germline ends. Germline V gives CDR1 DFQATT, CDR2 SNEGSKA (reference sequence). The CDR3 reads CSARGPAGANVLTF. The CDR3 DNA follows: TGCAGTGCTAGGGGACCGGCCGGGGCCAACGTCCTGACTTTC.

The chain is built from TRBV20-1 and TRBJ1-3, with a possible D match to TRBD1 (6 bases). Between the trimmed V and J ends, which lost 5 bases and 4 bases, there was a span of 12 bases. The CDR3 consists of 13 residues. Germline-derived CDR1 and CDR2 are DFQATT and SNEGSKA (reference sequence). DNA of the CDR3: TGCAGTGCTGCCCCCGACAGGGGAAACACCATATATTTT. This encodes CSAAPDRGNTIYF.

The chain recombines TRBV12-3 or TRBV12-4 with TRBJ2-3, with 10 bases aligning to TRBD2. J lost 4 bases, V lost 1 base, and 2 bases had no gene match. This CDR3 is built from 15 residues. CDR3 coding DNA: TGTGCCAGCAGTTTAGTAGCGGGGGGCCCAGATACGCAGTATTTT. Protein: CASSLVAGGPDTQYF.

This chain's CDR3 is CSAHGAGPDTQYF. The CDR3 nucleotides read TGCAGTGCTCATGGGGCGGGACCAGATACGCAGTATTTT. The chain links TRBV20-1 to TRBJ2-3; TRBD2 is a possible D gene (6 bases). Trimming shortened V by 5 bases and J by 4 bases, and 13 bases separated the two germline ends. Germline V gene data show CDR1 as DFQATT and CDR2 as SNEGSKA (reference sequence). The CDR3 length is 13 residues.

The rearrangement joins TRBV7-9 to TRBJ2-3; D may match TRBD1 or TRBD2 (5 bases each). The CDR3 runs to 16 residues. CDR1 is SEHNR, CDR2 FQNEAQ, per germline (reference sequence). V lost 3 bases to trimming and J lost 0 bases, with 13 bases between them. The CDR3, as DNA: TGTGCCAGCAGCTTGAGAGGGGCCTCTAGCACAGATACGCAGTATTTT. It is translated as CASSLRGASSTDTQYF.

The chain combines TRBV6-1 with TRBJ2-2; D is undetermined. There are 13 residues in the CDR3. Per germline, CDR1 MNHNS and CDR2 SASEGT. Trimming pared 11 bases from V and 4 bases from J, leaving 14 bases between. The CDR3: CAGRVYPTGELFF. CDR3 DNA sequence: TGTGCCGGAAGGGTGTACCCCACCGGGGAGCTGTTTTTT.

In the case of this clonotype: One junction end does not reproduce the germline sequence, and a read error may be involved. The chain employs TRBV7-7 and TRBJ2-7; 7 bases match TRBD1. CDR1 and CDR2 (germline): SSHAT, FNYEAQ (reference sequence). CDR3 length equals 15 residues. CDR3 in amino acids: CASSLGPGTVYEQYF. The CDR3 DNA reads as TGTGCTAGCAGCTTAGGACCCGGGACAGTCTACGAGCAGTACTTC.

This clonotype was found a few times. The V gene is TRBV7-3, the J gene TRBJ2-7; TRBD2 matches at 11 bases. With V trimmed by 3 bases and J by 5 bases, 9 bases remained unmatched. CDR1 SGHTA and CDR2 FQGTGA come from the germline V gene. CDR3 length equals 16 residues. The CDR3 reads CASSFPLAGVAHEQYF. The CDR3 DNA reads TGTGCCAGCAGCTTTCCACTAGCGGGGGTGGCCCACGAGCAGTACTTC. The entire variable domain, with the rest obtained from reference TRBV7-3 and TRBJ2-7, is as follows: GAGVSQTPSNKVTEKGKYVELRCDPISGHTALYWYRQSLGQGPEFLIYFQGTGAADDSGLPNDRFFAVRPEGSVSTLKIQRTERGDSAVYLCASSFPLAGVAHEQYFGPGTRLTVT.

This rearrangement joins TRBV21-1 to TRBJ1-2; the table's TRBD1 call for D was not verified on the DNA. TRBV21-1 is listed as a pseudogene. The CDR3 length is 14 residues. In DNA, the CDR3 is TGTGCCAGCAGCAAGCCACGGGACAAATATGGCTACACCTTC. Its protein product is CASSKPRDKYGYTF.

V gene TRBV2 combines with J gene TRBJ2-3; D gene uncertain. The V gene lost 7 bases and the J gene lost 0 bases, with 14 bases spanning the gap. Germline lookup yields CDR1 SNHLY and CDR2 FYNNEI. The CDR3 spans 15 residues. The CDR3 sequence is CASNLRKTSTDTQYF. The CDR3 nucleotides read TGTGCCAGCAACCTCAGGAAGACTAGCACAGATACGCAGTATTTT.